This TCR beta chain was identified in a study of cytomegalovirus exposure and HLA in healthy donors. This CDR3 is built from 16 residues. From germline, CDR1 is MGHRA and CDR2 YSYEKL. Losses at the gene ends were 2 bases for V and 7 bases for J; bases not matched to a gene: 11. With regard to this clone: What it recognizes is unknown.

Nominally healthy donors were sampled, though unrecorded immune exposures were likely. The PCR contained 60 Vbeta and 13 Jbeta primers. Measured with immunoSEQ multiplex PCR; TCRdb has only the in-frame clones, and not every one. The profile shows fewer than 250,000 clones, approximately 88% of them singletons. Overall study findings and caveats: Accurate prediction of HLA-A and HLA-B alleles (for most subjects) was reportedly achieved from TCR beta sequences. There were several of the most significant clusters that appeared linked to common viral pathogens in a later analysis. One variant, a missense change in DCLRE1C, was linked in a later analysis to TCR beta V- and J-gene trimming.

The receptor's source is a boy aged 2 to 10 in good health and CMV-seronegative. Sequencing input: PBMCs. This rearrangement joins TRBV4-1 to TRBJ2-5; 9 bases fit TRBD2. CDR3 protein: CASSQYLAGSRGTQYF. The CDR3 DNA follows: TGCGCCAGCAGCCAATACCTAGCGGGATCAAGAGGGACCCAGTACTTC.